This T cell receptor beta chain was retrieved from a study of cytomegalovirus exposure and HLA in healthy donors. Study-wide context: Counted in an early data release were about 85 million unique TCRs from HLA-typed donors.

V was pared by 10 bases and J by 0 bases, with 10 bases between. Germline V CDR1 and CDR2: ENHRY, SYGVKD. The CDR3 has 13 amino acids. PCR involved 60 Vbeta and 13 Jbeta primers. The repertoire was sequenced with immunoSEQ multiplex PCR; TCRdb's copy has only in-frame clones and lacks some. This table has under 200,000 clones, around 82% appearing once. Study-level points and caveats: Analyzed later, association rates of TCRs varied across HLA loci, with DRB1 most and HLA-C fewest. The authors listed over 150 TCR beta chains as cytomegalovirus-associated.

Concerning this clone itself: Its antigen is unidentified.

This receptor was taken from a man between 60 and 75 years old in good health and CMV-seronegative. This chain connects TRBV10-3 to TRBJ1-3; D perhaps matches TRBD1 (5 bases). The sequenced material came from PBMCs. CDR3 nucleotides: TGTGCCACCAGGGCCAGCTCTGGAAACACCATATATTTT. This translates into CATRASSGNTIYF.